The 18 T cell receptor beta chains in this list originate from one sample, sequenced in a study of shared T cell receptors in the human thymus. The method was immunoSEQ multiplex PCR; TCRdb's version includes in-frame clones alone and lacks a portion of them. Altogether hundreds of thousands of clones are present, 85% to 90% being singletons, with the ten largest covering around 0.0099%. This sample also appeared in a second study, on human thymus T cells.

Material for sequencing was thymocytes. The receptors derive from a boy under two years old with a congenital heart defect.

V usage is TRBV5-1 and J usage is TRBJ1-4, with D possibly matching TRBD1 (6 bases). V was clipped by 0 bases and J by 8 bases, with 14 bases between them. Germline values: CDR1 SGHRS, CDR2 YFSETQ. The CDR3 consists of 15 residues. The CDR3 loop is CASSLVSGGREKLFF. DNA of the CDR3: TGCGCCAGCAGCTTGGTTTCGGGGGGCCGGGAAAAACTGTTTTTT.

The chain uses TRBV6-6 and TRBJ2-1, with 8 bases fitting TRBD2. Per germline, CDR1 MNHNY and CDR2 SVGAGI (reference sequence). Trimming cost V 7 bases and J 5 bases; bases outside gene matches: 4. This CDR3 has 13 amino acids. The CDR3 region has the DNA TGTGCCAGCAAACAGCGGGAGAACAATGAGCAGTTCTTC. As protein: CASKQRENNEQFF.

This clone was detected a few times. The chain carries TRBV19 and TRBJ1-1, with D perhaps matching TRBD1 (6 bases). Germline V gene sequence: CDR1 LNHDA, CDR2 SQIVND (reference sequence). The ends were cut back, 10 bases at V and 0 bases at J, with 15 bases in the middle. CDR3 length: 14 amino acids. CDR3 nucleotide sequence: TGTGCCACCGGCGGGGGGGCCGTGAACACTGAAGCTTTCTTT. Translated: CATGGGAVNTEAFF.

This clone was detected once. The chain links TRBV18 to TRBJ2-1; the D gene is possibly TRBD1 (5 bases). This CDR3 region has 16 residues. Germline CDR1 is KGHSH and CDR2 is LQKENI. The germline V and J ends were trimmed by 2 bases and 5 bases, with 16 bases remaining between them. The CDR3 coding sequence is TGTGCCAGCTCACCAAGAAAGATGGGGCCACACAATGAGCAGTTCTTC. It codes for CASSPRKMGPHNEQFF. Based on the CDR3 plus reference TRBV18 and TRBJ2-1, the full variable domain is NAGVMQNPRHLVRRRGQEARLRCSPMKGHSHVYWYRQLPEEGLKFMVYLQKENIIDESGMPKERFSAEFPKEGPSILRIQQVVRGDSAAYFCASSPRKMGPHNEQFFGPGTRLTVL.

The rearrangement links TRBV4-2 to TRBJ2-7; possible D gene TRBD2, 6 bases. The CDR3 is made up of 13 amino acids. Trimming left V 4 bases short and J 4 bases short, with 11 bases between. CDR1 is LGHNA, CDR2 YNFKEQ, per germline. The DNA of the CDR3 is TGTGCCAGCAGCCCCTTCGGAGGGTACGAGCAGTACTTC. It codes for CASSPFGGYEQYF.

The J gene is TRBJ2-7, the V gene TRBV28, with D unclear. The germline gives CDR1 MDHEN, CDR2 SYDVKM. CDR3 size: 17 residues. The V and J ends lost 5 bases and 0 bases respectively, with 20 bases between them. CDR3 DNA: TGTGCCAGCAGTCCTCCCCCCTGGAGCGCTTCCTCCTACGAGCAGTACTTC. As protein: CASSPPPWSASSYEQYF.

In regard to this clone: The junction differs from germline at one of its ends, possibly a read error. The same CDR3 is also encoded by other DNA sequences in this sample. Here the CDR3 reads CASSQAEPDRARYEQYF. The CDR3 DNA reads as TGCGCCAGTAGCCAAGCCGAACCGGACAGGGCCCGCTACGAGCAGTACTTC. The rearrangement uses TRBV4-3 and TRBJ2-7; TRBD1 agrees at 8 bases. CDR3 length: 17 amino acids. Germline CDR1 and CDR2: LGHNA and YSLEER.

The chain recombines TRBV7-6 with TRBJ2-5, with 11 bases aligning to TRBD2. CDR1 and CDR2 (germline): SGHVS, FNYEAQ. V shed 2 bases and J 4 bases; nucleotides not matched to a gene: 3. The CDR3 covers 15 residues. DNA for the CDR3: TGTGCCAGCAGCTTAATTGGACTAGCGGGAGAGACCCAGTACTTC. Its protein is CASSLIGLAGETQYF.

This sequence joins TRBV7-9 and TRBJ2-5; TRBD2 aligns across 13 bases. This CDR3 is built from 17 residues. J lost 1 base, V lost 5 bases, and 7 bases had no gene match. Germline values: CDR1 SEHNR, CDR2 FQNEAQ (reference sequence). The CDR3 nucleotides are TGTGCCAGCAGCCCGGTTACTAGCGGGAGGGCCCAAGAGACCCAGTACTTC. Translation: CASSPVTSGRAQETQYF.

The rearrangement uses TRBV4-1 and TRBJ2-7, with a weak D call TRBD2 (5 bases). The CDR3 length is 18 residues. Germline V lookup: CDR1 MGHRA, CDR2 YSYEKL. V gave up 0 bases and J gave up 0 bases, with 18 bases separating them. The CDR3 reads CASSQDHGRRPSSYEQYF. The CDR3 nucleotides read TGCGCCAGCAGCCAAGATCACGGCCGGAGGCCTAGCTCCTACGAGCAGTACTTC.

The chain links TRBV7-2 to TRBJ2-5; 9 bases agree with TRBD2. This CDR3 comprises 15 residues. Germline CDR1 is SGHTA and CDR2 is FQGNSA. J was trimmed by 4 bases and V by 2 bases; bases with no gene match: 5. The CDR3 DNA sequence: TGTGCCAGCAGCTTAAGCGGGGGGTTGCTAGAGACCCAGTACTTC. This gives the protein CASSLSGGLLETQYF.

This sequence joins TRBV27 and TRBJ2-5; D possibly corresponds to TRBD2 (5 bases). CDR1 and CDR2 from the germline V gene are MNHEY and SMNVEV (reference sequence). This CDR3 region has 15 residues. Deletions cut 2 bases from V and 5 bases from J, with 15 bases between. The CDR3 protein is CASSLGDPGRETQYF. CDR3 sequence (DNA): TGTGCCAGCAGTTTAGGCGACCCGGGAAGGGAGACCCAGTACTTC.

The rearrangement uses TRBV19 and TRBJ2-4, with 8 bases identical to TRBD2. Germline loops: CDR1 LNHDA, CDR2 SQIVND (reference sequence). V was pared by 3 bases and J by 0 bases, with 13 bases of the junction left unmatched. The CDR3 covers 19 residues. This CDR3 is CASSMSREAGFIAKNIQYF. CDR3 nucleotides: TGTGCCAGTAGTATGTCGCGGGAGGCCGGCTTTATAGCCAAAAACATTCAGTACTTC.

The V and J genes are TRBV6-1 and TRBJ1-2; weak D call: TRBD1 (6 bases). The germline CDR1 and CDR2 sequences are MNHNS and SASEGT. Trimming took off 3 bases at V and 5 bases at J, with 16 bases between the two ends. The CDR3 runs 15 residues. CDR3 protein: CASSEGAGLVYGYTF. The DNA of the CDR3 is TGTGCCAGCAGTGAGGGGGCAGGGTTGGTGTATGGCTACACCTTC.

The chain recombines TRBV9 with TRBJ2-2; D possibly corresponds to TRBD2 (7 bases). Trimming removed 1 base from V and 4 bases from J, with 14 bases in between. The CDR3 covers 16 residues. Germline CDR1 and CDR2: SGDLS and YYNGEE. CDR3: CASSVIEGGSTGELFF. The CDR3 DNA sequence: TGTGCCAGCAGCGTAATTGAGGGGGGGAGCACCGGGGAGCTGTTTTTT.

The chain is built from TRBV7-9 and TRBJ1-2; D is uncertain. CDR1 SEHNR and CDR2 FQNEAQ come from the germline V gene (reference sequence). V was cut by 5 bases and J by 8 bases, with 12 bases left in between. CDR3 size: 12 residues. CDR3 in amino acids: CASSNSGSGYTF. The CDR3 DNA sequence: TGTGCCAGCAGCAACTCGGGGAGCGGCTACACCTTC.

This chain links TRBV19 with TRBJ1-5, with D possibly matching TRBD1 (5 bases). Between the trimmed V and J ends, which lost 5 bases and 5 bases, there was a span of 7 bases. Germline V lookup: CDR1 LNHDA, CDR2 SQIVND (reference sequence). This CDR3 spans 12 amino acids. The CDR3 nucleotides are TGTGCCAGTAGTCCCAGGGATCAGCCCCAGCATTTT. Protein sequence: CASSPRDQPQHF. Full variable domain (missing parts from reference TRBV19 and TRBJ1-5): DGGITQSPKYLFRKEGQNVTLSCEQNLNHDAMYWYRQDPGQGLRLIYYSQIVNDFQKGDIAEGYSVSREKKESFPLTVTSAQKNPTAFYLCASSPRDQPQHFGDGTRLSIL.

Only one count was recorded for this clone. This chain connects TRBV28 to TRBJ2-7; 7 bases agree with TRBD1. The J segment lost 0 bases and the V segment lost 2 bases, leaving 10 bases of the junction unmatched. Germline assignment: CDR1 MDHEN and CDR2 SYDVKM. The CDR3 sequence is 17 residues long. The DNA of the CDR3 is TGTGCCAGCAGTTTAACTCCTCGGGACAGCCTCTCCTACGAGCAGTACTTC. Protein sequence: CASSLTPRDSLSYEQYF. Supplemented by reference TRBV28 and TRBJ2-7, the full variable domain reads DVKVTQSSRYLVKRTGEKVFLECVQDMDHENMFWYRQDPGLGLRLIYFSYDVKMKEKGDIPEGYSVSREKKERFSLILESASTNQTSMYLCASSLTPRDSLSYEQYFGPGTRLTVT.